The rows below give T cell receptor beta chains drawn from one sample of a study of regulatory T cells in long-lasting Graves disease. Each CDR3 protein gets one entry after TCRdb re-called the multiplex PCR reads with MiXCR. The sample records around 240,000 distinct CDR3 sequences, more than 15% being singletons. These records were also assigned to another study, of T cells in Graves' hyperthyroidism and ophthalmopathy.

Material: peripheral blood mononuclear cells (PBMCs), obtained at new diagnosis, from a patient treated with antithyroid drugs. Receptors originate from a young woman with Graves disease. Both conserved end residues are part of each CDR3. A D gene is named only where the DNA matches it firmly. Not every row has a clone size; where given, it reads once, few, many or a size class.

j_call: TRBJ2-3; clone_size: many; d_call: -; v_call: TRBV10-3; cdr3_aa: CAIKQAVTDTQYF; cdr3_nt: TGTGCCATCAAGCAAGCAGTGACAGATACGCAGTATTTT
j_call: TRBJ1-5; clone_size: many; d_call: -; v_call: TRBV20-1; cdr3_aa: CSARRGSSNQPQHF; cdr3_nt: TGCAGTGCTAGAAGAGGCAGCTCCAATCAGCCCCAGCATTTT
j_call: TRBJ1-1; clone_size: many; d_call: TRBD1; v_call: TRBV5-1; cdr3_aa: CASSSDRVPTKAFF; cdr3_nt: TGCGCCAGCAGCTCTGACAGGGTTCCTACTAAAGCTTTCTTT
j_call: TRBJ1-1; clone_size: -; d_call: -; v_call: TRBV5-1; cdr3_aa: CASIHWGGVFTEAFF; cdr3_nt: TGCGCCAGCATTCATTGGGGGGGGGTGTTCACTGAAGCTTTCTTT
j_call: TRBJ2-7; clone_size: many; d_call: -; v_call: TRBV20-1; cdr3_aa: CSAEADYEQYF; cdr3_nt: TGCAGTGCTGAGGCTGACTACGAGCAGTACTTC
j_call: TRBJ2-2; clone_size: many; d_call: TRBD2; v_call: TRBV7-9; cdr3_aa: CASSQGLAKNTGELFF; cdr3_nt: TGTGCCAGCAGCCAAGGACTAGCGAAGAACACCGGGGAGCTGTTTTTT
j_call: TRBJ2-7; clone_size: -; d_call: -; v_call: TRBV11-1; cdr3_aa: CASRRTSTAYEQYF; cdr3_nt: TGTGCCAGCAGAAGGACAAGTACTGCCTACGAGCAGTACTTC
j_call: TRBJ2-3; clone_size: many; d_call: -; v_call: TRBV19; cdr3_aa: CASSITDTQYF; cdr3_nt: TGTGCCAGTAGTATCACAGATACGCAGTATTTT
j_call: TRBJ2-1; clone_size: many; d_call: TRBD1; v_call: TRBV7-2; cdr3_aa: CASSPYKDRGQFF; cdr3_nt: TGTGCCAGCAGCCCTTACAAGGACAGGGGTCAGTTCTTC
j_call: TRBJ2-1; clone_size: -; d_call: -; v_call: TRBV19; cdr3_aa: CVIQPSGGGFNEQFF; cdr3_nt: TGTGTCATCCAACCTTCGGGGGGCGGCTTTAATGAGCAGTTCTTC
j_call: TRBJ1-2; clone_size: many; d_call: -; v_call: TRBV12-5; cdr3_aa: CASGLPGHGYTF; cdr3_nt: TGTGCTAGTGGTTTGCCCGGGCATGGCTACACCTTC
j_call: TRBJ2-1; clone_size: medium-sized; d_call: -; v_call: TRBV6-5; cdr3_aa: CASSYGWEQFF; cdr3_nt: TGTGCCAGCAGTTACGGGTGGGAGCAGTTCTTC
j_call: TRBJ2-5; clone_size: many; d_call: -; v_call: TRBV20-1; cdr3_aa: CSAMQDRYQETQYF; cdr3_nt: TGCAGTGCTATGCAGGATAGGTACCAAGAGACCCAGTACTTC
j_call: TRBJ2-4; clone_size: many; d_call: -; v_call: TRBV7-9; cdr3_aa: CASSLMQGGIQYF; cdr3_nt: TGTGCCAGCAGCTTAATGCAGGGAGGCATTCAGTACTTC
j_call: TRBJ1-6; clone_size: many; d_call: -; v_call: TRBV11-1; cdr3_aa: CASSLLVNSPLHF; cdr3_nt: TGTGCCAGCAGCTTACTAGTGAATTCACCCCTCCACTTT
j_call: TRBJ1-6; clone_size: many; d_call: TRBD1; v_call: TRBV7-2; cdr3_aa: CASRPQGARNSPLHF; cdr3_nt: TGTGCCAGCAGGCCTCAGGGGGCGCGGAATTCACCCCTCCACTTT
j_call: TRBJ2-5; clone_size: many; d_call: TRBD1; v_call: TRBV4-1; cdr3_aa: CASSQDGAGGLQETQYF; cdr3_nt: TGCGCCAGCAGCCAAGATGGGGCAGGGGGCCTCCAAGAGACCCAGTACTTC
j_call: TRBJ1-1; clone_size: many; d_call: -; v_call: TRBV20-1; cdr3_aa: CSARDRAGRDTEAFF; cdr3_nt: TGCAGTGCTAGAGATAGGGCAGGGAGGGACACTGAAGCTTTCTTT
j_call: TRBJ2-7; clone_size: many; d_call: -; v_call: TRBV2; cdr3_aa: CASSGSYHEQYF; cdr3_nt: TGTGCCAGCAGTGGGTCCTACCACGAGCAGTACTTC
j_call: TRBJ2-5; clone_size: many; d_call: -; v_call: TRBV20-1; cdr3_aa: CSARRLRGFETQYF; cdr3_nt: TGCAGTGCTAGACGGCTACGCGGGTTTGAGACCCAGTACTTC
j_call: TRBJ2-6; clone_size: many; d_call: -; v_call: TRBV11-2; cdr3_aa: CASSLHPRGGSSGANVLTF; cdr3_nt: TGTGCCAGCAGCCTTCATCCCAGGGGCGGGAGCTCTGGGGCCAACGTCCTGACTTTC
j_call: TRBJ1-6; clone_size: -; d_call: TRBD1; v_call: TRBV4-1; cdr3_aa: CASSQPRGGQGGSPLHF; cdr3_nt: TGCGCCAGCAGCCAACCCCGTGGGGGACAGGGTGGTTCACCCCTCCACTTT
j_call: TRBJ2-4; clone_size: -; d_call: -; v_call: TRBV2; cdr3_aa: CASNLLTVNIQYF; cdr3_nt: TGTGCCAGCAACCTATTGACGGTAAACATTCAGTACTTC
j_call: TRBJ1-2; clone_size: -; d_call: -; v_call: TRBV19; cdr3_aa: CASSRGDYGYTF; cdr3_nt: TGTGCCAGTAGTAGAGGGGACTATGGCTACACCTTC
j_call: TRBJ1-2; clone_size: many; d_call: -; v_call: TRBV7-9; cdr3_aa: CASSCPVCGYTF; cdr3_nt: TGTGCCAGCAGCTGTCCCGTGTGTGGCTACACCTTC
j_call: TRBJ1-4; clone_size: many; d_call: -; v_call: TRBV5-5; cdr3_aa: CASSFGTNEKLFF; cdr3_nt: TGCGCCAGCAGCTTTGGGACAAACGAAAAACTGTTTTTT
j_call: TRBJ2-5; clone_size: many; d_call: -; v_call: TRBV5-1; cdr3_aa: CASSPTELQETQYF; cdr3_nt: TGCGCCAGCAGCCCGACAGAGCTCCAAGAGACCCAGTACTTC
j_call: TRBJ2-7; clone_size: many; d_call: -; v_call: TRBV20-1; cdr3_aa: CSARDEGGEAYEQYF; cdr3_nt: TGCAGTGCTAGAGATGAGGGCGGGGAGGCCTACGAGCAGTACTTC
j_call: TRBJ2-1; clone_size: -; d_call: TRBD2; v_call: TRBV5-4; cdr3_aa: CASSTTSGGTSNEQFF; cdr3_nt: TGTGCCAGCAGCACGACTAGCGGGGGAACTTCCAATGAGCAGTTCTTC
j_call: TRBJ2-3; clone_size: -; d_call: -; v_call: TRBV10-1; cdr3_aa: CASSAARPGTDTQYF; cdr3_nt: TGCGCCAGCAGCGCCGCCCGGCCGGGCACAGATACGCAGTATTTT
j_call: TRBJ1-2; clone_size: many; d_call: TRBD1; v_call: TRBV6-2/TRBV6-3; cdr3_aa: CASSYSGTGNHGYTF; cdr3_nt: TGTGCCAGCAGTTACTCTGGGACAGGGAACCATGGCTACACCTTC
j_call: TRBJ2-1; clone_size: -; d_call: -; v_call: TRBV27; cdr3_aa: CASSLSFGVSYNEQFF; cdr3_nt: TGTGCCAGCAGTTTATCTTTCGGGGTCTCCTACAATGAGCAGTTCTTC
j_call: TRBJ2-7; clone_size: -; d_call: TRBD2; v_call: TRBV27; cdr3_aa: CASSSPTKLAGGPYEQYF; cdr3_nt: TGTGCCAGCAGTTCCCCCACGAAACTAGCGGGAGGGCCCTACGAGCAGTACTTC
j_call: TRBJ2-3; clone_size: many; d_call: TRBD2; v_call: TRBV20-1; cdr3_aa: CSAPGLAGDSDTQYF; cdr3_nt: TGCAGTGCTCCGGGACTAGCGGGGGACTCAGATACGCAGTATTTT
j_call: TRBJ1-1; clone_size: many; d_call: -; v_call: TRBV20-1; cdr3_aa: CSAPGRRGSTEAFF; cdr3_nt: TGCAGTGCCCCAGGGCGTAGGGGAAGCACTGAAGCTTTCTTT
j_call: TRBJ2-3; clone_size: -; d_call: TRBD2; v_call: TRBV29-1; cdr3_aa: CSSGGALQADTQYF; cdr3_nt: TGCAGCTCCGGGGGGGCTCTTCAGGCAGATACGCAGTATTTT
j_call: TRBJ1-1; clone_size: many; d_call: -; v_call: TRBV12-3/TRBV12-4; cdr3_aa: CASSSWTGNTEAFF; cdr3_nt: TGTGCCAGCAGTTCCTGGACGGGGAACACTGAAGCTTTCTTT
j_call: TRBJ2-3; clone_size: many; d_call: -; v_call: TRBV12-3/TRBV12-4; cdr3_aa: CASGLVAASTDTQYF; cdr3_nt: TGTGCCAGCGGCCTCGTGGCGGCTAGCACAGATACGCAGTATTTT
j_call: TRBJ1-1; clone_size: few; d_call: -; v_call: TRBV6-1; cdr3_aa: CASYPGKNTEAFF; cdr3_nt: TGTGCCAGCTACCCGGGAAAAAACACTGAAGCTTTCTTT
j_call: TRBJ2-7; clone_size: many; d_call: -; v_call: TRBV15; cdr3_aa: CATSREEVQGEQYF; cdr3_nt: TGTGCCACCAGCAGAGAGGAGGTCCAAGGGGAGCAGTACTTC
j_call: TRBJ1-5; clone_size: -; d_call: TRBD1; v_call: TRBV7-7; cdr3_aa: CASRTRGRGAAPQHF; cdr3_nt: TGTGCTAGCAGGACCAGGGGGCGGGGGGCAGCGCCCCAGCATTTT
j_call: TRBJ2-3; clone_size: many; d_call: TRBD1; v_call: TRBV19; cdr3_aa: CASSIGTADTQYF; cdr3_nt: TGTGCCAGTTCAATCGGGACAGCAGATACGCAGTATTTT
j_call: TRBJ1-2; clone_size: -; d_call: TRBD1; v_call: TRBV12-3/TRBV12-4; cdr3_aa: CASRGTGGLYGYTF; cdr3_nt: TGTGCCAGCAGGGGGACAGGGGGGCTCTATGGCTACACCTTC
j_call: TRBJ2-7; clone_size: many; d_call: -; v_call: TRBV3-1; cdr3_aa: CASSQGAEQYF; cdr3_nt: TGTGCCAGCAGCCAAGGGGCCGAGCAGTACTTC
j_call: TRBJ2-2; clone_size: -; d_call: -; v_call: TRBV5-1; cdr3_aa: CASSPQDTGELFF; cdr3_nt: TGCGCCAGCAGCCCCCAGGACACCGGGGAGCTGTTTTTT
j_call: TRBJ1-1; clone_size: -; d_call: -; v_call: TRBV24-1; cdr3_aa: CATSVGNPGAEAFF; cdr3_nt: TGTGCCACCAGTGTGGGCAATCCCGGCGCTGAAGCTTTCTTT
j_call: TRBJ1-2; clone_size: many; d_call: -; v_call: TRBV9; cdr3_aa: CASSVVRTLDRYTF; cdr3_nt: TGTGCCAGCAGCGTAGTAAGAACACTCGATCGCTACACCTTC
j_call: TRBJ1-2; clone_size: many; d_call: -; v_call: TRBV7-2; cdr3_aa: CASSFSDYGYTF; cdr3_nt: TGTGCCAGCAGCTTCTCAGACTATGGCTACACCTTC
j_call: TRBJ1-1; clone_size: many; d_call: -; v_call: TRBV25-1; cdr3_aa: CASSESAGIETMNTEAFF; cdr3_nt: TGTGCCAGCAGTGAATCAGCAGGGATAGAAACCATGAACACTGAAGCTTTCTTT
j_call: TRBJ2-3; clone_size: many; d_call: -; v_call: TRBV20-1; cdr3_aa: CSAPAFTDTQYF; cdr3_nt: TGCAGTGCTCCTGCTTTTACAGATACGCAGTATTTT
j_call: TRBJ2-1; clone_size: -; d_call: TRBD2; v_call: TRBV20-1; cdr3_aa: CSASGGAHEQFF; cdr3_nt: TGCAGTGCTAGCGGGGGGGCCCATGAGCAGTTCTTC
j_call: TRBJ1-1; clone_size: many; d_call: -; v_call: TRBV5-6; cdr3_aa: CASSLVRTPEAFF; cdr3_nt: TGTGCCAGCAGCTTGGTCCGGACTCCCGAAGCTTTCTTT
j_call: TRBJ1-5; clone_size: many; d_call: TRBD1; v_call: TRBV6-1; cdr3_aa: CASKDRVSNQPQHF; cdr3_nt: TGTGCCAGCAAAGACAGGGTTAGCAATCAGCCCCAGCATTTT